The present entry profiles one TCR beta chain with its context. The V gene's germline CDR1 is LGHNA and CDR2 YSLEER. The length of the CDR3 is 15 residues. The V and J ends lost 0 bases and 4 bases respectively, with 10 bases between them. Time point: pre-reinfection, 55 to 20 weeks before reinfection detection. TCR sequencing was done directly ex vivo on sorted cells, without expansion in vitro. Profiled with immunoSEQ multiplex PCR; TCRdb holds only in-frame clones, not every one. Of under 60,000 clones listed, about nine tenths are singletons. This sample is drawn from a study of memory CD8 T cells in hepatitis C reinfection. Study summary: A couple of donors cleared primary HCV but became chronic after reinfection. Reinfection meant HCV RNA positivity after two negatives ≥60 days apart. Between 55 and 20 weeks before reinfection detection, pre-reinfection samples were drawn.

This clonotype was sampled from a man aged 18 to 30 with hepatitis C virus infection. Specimen: naive CD8+ T cells sorted from blood. This sequence joins TRBV4-3 and TRBJ2-1; D is possibly TRBD1 (5 bases). CDR3 in DNA: TGCGCCAGCAGCCAAGACAGGGCTGGGTACAATGAGCAGTTCTTC. The encoded protein is CASSQDRAGYNEQFF.